This T cell receptor beta chain was profiled in a study of shared clonotypes between healthy human individuals. Study background: Participating donors consisted of a couple of women and a few men aged 18 to 49.

Assay used: immunoSEQ multiplex PCR; TCRdb lists only in-frame clones, some missing. The sample lists approximately 700,000 clones, around 73% seen once, with around 2% in the top ten. Findings of the study overall: Incomplete sequencing of sorted subsets was indicated by rarefaction despite large depth. Apart from blood, nothing was sampled; tissue repertoires likely differ. Against clonotypes common to all four donors, non-shared ones had lower generation probabilities.

The ends lost 5 bases at V and 2 bases at J; junction bases unmatched: 11. Per the germline V gene, CDR1 is MDHEN and CDR2 is SYDVKM. This CDR3 has 16 amino acids. About this clone itself: The antigen remains unidentified.

The sequenced sample was memory CD4+ T cells sorted from blood. Stated subset: CD45RA-negative fraction. This sequence was found in a young woman in good health. The chain links TRBV28 to TRBJ2-7; 8 bases align to TRBD1. CDR3 bases: TGTGCCAGCAGTCGATCCGGGACAGGAGGAACCTACGAGCAGTACTTC. Protein: CASSRSGTGGTYEQYF.